The rows below give T cell receptor beta chains drawn from one sample of a study of CD8+ T cells in alopecia areata. Assay used: immunoSEQ multiplex PCR; TCRdb lists only in-frame clones, some missing. This sample yields 200,000 to 250,000 clones, of which under 75% are seen a single time; about 1.6% belongs to the top ten. This specimen consisted of CD4+ T cells sorted from blood, obtained at week 4, from a patient treated with tofacitinib. These receptors originate from a human donor with alopecia areata. Both conserved end residues are part of each CDR3. D genes are given only for firm matches. The size entry is marked missing in some rows and otherwise reads once, few, many or a size class.

v_gene	j_gene	abundance	d_gene	CDR3nt	CDR3aa
TRBV5-1	TRBJ1-5	NA	NA	TGCGCCAGCAGCTTGAGCGCGGACCAGCCCCAGCATTTT	CASSLSADQPQHF
TRBV30	TRBJ2-3	few	NA	TGTGCCTGGAGTGTACTGGCGGATACGCAGTATTTT	CAWSVLADTQYF
TRBV7-2	TRBJ1-2	few	NA	TGTGCCAGCAGCTTAGGACCGAACCGTGGCTACACCTTC	CASSLGPNRGYTF
TRBV29-1	TRBJ2-7	few	NA	TGCAGCGTTGAAAAGGGAGCTTACGAGCAGTACTTC	CSVEKGAYEQYF
TRBV5-1	TRBJ1-4	NA	NA	TGCGCCAGCAGCGGAGACGTTCGTGAAAAACTGTTTTTT	CASSGDVREKLFF
TRBV7-2	TRBJ2-5	once	TRBD2	TGTGCCAGCAGCCGTACCGGGACTATCACGCCCTCCTTGGTGGAGACCCAGTACTTC	CASSRTGTITPSLVETQYF
TRBV30	TRBJ2-6	NA	TRBD1	TGTGCCTGGAGCATTTGGACAGGGGGAACCGGGGCCAACGTCCTGACTTTC	CAWSIWTGGTGANVLTF
TRBV30	TRBJ1-2	NA	NA	TGTGCCTGGAGCAATCTGGGTGGGAGCCCCATCGCTAACTATGGCTACACCTTC	CAWSNLGGSPIANYGYTF
TRBV29-1	TRBJ1-1	NA	NA	TGCAGCGCCAAAAGGGTATCGAACACTGAAGCTTTCTTT	CSAKRVSNTEAFF
TRBV7-2	TRBJ1-5	NA	NA	TGTGCCAGCAGCTTAGGAGGCCCAATGTTTCAGCCCCAGCATTTT	CASSLGGPMFQPQHF
TRBV10-3	TRBJ2-1	many	NA	TGTGCCATCACGGACGGTCACCTCTACAATGAGCAGTTCTTC	CAITDGHLYNEQFF
TRBV5-1	TRBJ2-7	NA	TRBD1	TGCGCCAGCAGCCTCGGACAGGTCGGAACCTACGAGCAGTACTTC	CASSLGQVGTYEQYF
TRBV28	TRBJ2-1	few	NA	TGTGCCAGCAGTTTAGTAAATGAGCAGTTCTTC	CASSLVNEQFF
TRBV4-3	TRBJ2-1	many	TRBD2	TGCGCCAGCAGCAAAATGCCGGGACTAGCGGGGGGAGGTGAGCAGTTCTTC	CASSKMPGLAGGGEQFF
TRBV5-1	TRBJ1-5	NA	NA	TGCGCCAGCAGCTCCTCAGGGGCCTGGGATCAGCCCCAGCATTTT	CASSSSGAWDQPQHF
TRBV9	TRBJ2-6	few	NA	TGTGCCAGCAGCGGAGGTCTCCGTGAGGCCAACGTCCTGACTTTC	CASSGGLREANVLTF
TRBV19	TRBJ1-5	few	NA	TGTGCCAGTAGTCTACAGGGATGGGGCGATCAGCCCCAGCATTTT	CASSLQGWGDQPQHF
TRBV29-1	TRBJ1-2	NA	NA	TGCAGCGTTACCGGGACACGCTATGGCTACACCTTC	CSVTGTRYGYTF
TRBV29-1	TRBJ2-3	once	NA	TGCAGCGTTAGCCCACAGCCAGATACGCAGTATTTT	CSVSPQPDTQYF
TRBV9	TRBJ1-2	NA	TRBD1	TGTGCCAGCAGCCCGGGACAGGGTACTAACTATGGCTACACCTTC	CASSPGQGTNYGYTF
TRBV2	TRBJ1-4	NA	NA	TGTGCCAGCAGTGAAGCAGGGGCAGTGGGCGAAAAACTGTTTTTT	CASSEAGAVGEKLFF
TRBV19	TRBJ1-1	NA	NA	TGTGCCAGTAGTATTGGGGTGATGAACACTGAAGCTTTCTTT	CASSIGVMNTEAFF
TRBV7-9	TRBJ1-2	NA	NA	TGTGCCAGCAGCTTAGACACTAACTATGGCTACACCTTC	CASSLDTNYGYTF
TRBV25-1	TRBJ1-1	NA	NA	TGTGCCAGCGAAGCCTGGACAGCGAACACTGAAGCTTTCTTT	CASEAWTANTEAFF
TRBV5-1	TRBJ2-2	NA	TRBD1	TGCGCCAGCAGCTTAGACAGGGCAGCGAACACCGGGGAGCTGTTTTTT	CASSLDRAANTGELFF
TRBV18	TRBJ1-2	NA	NA	TGTGCCAGCTCACCAAGTTCCGGGAGGGGCTCGGGCTACACCTTC	CASSPSSGRGSGYTF